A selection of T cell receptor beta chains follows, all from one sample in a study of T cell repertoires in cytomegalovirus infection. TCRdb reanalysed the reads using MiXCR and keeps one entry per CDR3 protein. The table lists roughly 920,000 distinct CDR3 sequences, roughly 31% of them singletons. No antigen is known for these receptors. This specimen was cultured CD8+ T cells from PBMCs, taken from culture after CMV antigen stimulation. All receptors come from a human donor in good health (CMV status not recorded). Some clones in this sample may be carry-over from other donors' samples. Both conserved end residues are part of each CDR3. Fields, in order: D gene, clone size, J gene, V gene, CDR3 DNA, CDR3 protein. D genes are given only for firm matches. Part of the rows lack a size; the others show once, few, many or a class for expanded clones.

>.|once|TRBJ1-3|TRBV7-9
TGTGCCAGCAGCTCAAATAAGGTCTCTGGAAACACCATATATTTT
CASSSNKVSGNTIYF
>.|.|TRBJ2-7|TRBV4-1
TGCGCCAGCAGCCACTCTTCGACAGGGACTTGGGCCTACGAGCAGTACTTC
CASSHSSTGTWAYEQYF
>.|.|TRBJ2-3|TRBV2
TGTGCCACTACTTCAGCGGACGGCACAGATACGCAGTATTTT
CATTSADGTDTQYF
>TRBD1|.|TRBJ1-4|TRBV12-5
TGTGCTAGTGGTTCCGGGACAGGGAAAATCCTCGATAATGAAAAACTGTTTTTT
CASGSGTGKILDNEKLFF
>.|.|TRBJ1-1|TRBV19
TGTGCCAGTAGTATGACACAGCTTGAAGCTTTCTTT
CASSMTQLEAFF
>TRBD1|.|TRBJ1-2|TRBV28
TGTGCCAGCAGGACCGAGGACAGGGTCTATGGCTACACCTTC
CASRTEDRVYGYTF
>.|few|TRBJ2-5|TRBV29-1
TGCAGCGTCGACCCGGACCTTTATGGGGAGACCCAGTACTTC
CSVDPDLYGETQYF
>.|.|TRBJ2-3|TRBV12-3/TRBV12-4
TGTGCCAGCAGTTTATTCCCCGGGGAGTCCACAGATACGCAGTATTTT
CASSLFPGESTDTQYF
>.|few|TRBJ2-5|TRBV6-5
TGTGCCAGCAGTCCCACCCGGGGCCCCTGGATGGAGACCCAGTACTTC
CASSPTRGPWMETQYF
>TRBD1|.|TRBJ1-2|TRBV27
TGTGCCAGCAGTTTATCAGGGGGCTGGGTCTATGGCTACACCTTC
CASSLSGGWVYGYTF
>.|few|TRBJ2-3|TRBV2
TGTGCCAGCCCCCCCGGGGTTATCACAGATACGCAGTATTTT
CASPPGVITDTQYF
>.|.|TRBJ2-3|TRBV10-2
TGCGCCAGCAGTGGGAGGTGGCAGGGCACAGATACGCAGTATTTT
CASSGRWQGTDTQYF
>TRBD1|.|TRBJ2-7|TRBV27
TGTGCCAGCAGTTTGATCAGGGGGCACCTCTACGAGCAGTACTTC
CASSLIRGHLYEQYF
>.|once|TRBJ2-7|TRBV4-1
TGCGCCAGCAGCCATAGGCTCTCCTACGAGCAGTACTTC
CASSHRLSYEQYF
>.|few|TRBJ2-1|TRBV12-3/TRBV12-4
TGTGCCAGCAGCCCTCCTACAGGGTATCTCTACAATGAGCAGTTCTTC
CASSPPTGYLYNEQFF
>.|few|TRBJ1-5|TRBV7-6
TGTGCCAGCAGCTCCGGACAGTTTCTCTCAGGTCAGCCCCAGCATTTT
CASSSGQFLSGQPQHF
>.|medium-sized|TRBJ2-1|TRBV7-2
TGTGCCAGCAGCCCCCAACGGGGCCAGCGGTTCTTC
CASSPQRGQRFF
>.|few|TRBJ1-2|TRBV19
TGTGCCAGTAGTCCCTCGGGAAAACCTGACTATGGCTACACCTTC
CASSPSGKPDYGYTF
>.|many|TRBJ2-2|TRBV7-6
TGTGCCAGCAGTCCCGCCTGGCGGGCCGGCCGGACCGGGGAGCTGTTTTTT
CASSPAWRAGRTGELFF
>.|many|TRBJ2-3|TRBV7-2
TGTGCCAGCAGCTTATACGGACAAGGCTATCCAGATACGCAGTATTTT
CASSLYGQGYPDTQYF
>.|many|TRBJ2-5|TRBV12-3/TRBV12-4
TGTGCCAGCAGTTTAGTGGGTACGGGACACCAAGAGACCCAGTACTTC
CASSLVGTGHQETQYF
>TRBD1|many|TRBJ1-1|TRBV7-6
TGTGCCAGCAGCTTGGACAGGGTTCCGTTTCAGGGGAAGGCTGAAGCTTTCTTT
CASSLDRVPFQGKAEAFF
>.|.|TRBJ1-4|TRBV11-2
TGTGCCAGCAGCTCGGTCAGGGGAACTAATGAAAAACTGTTTTTT
CASSSVRGTNEKLFF
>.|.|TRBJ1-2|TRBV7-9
TGTGCCAGCAGCTTAGATGGTAGGGGCTACACCTTC
CASSLDGRGYTF
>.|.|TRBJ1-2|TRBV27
TGTGCCAGCAGGTTCCGGGCCGTCCGGGGCTACACCTTC
CASRFRAVRGYTF
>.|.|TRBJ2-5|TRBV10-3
TGTGCCATCAGTGCCGGCAGGGGCCAAGAGACCCAGTACTTC
CAISAGRGQETQYF
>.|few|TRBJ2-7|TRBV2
TGTGCCATAGGTCTCGTCGGGGCGAACGACTACGAGCAGTACTTC
CAIGLVGANDYEQYF
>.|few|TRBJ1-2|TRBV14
TGTGCCAGCAGCCAAGAGAAAGTAAACTATGGCTACACCTTC
CASSQEKVNYGYTF
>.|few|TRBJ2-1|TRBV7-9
TGTGCCAGCAGCTTGAGGTTTGAGCAGTTCTTC
CASSLRFEQFF
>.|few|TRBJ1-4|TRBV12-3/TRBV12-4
TGTGCCAGCAGTTTTGTTGGGAGCGAGGGGAATGAAAAACTGTTTTTT
CASSFVGSEGNEKLFF
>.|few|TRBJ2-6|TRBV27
TGTGCCAGCAGTTCCGCAGGGGCCGGGGCCAACGTCCTGACTTTC
CASSSAGAGANVLTF
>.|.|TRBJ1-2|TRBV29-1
TGCAGCGTTGAAGAACCAGCCTACAACTATGGCTACACCTTC
CSVEEPAYNYGYTF
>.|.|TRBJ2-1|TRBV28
TGTGCCAGCAGTCCGGATTCAGGCTACCTCTACAATGAGCAGTTCTTC
CASSPDSGYLYNEQFF
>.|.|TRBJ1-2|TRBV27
TGTGCCAGCACCAAAGTGGGCGGAATCTATGGCTACACCTTC
CASTKVGGIYGYTF
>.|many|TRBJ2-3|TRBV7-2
TGTGCCAGCAGCCCCCGGGTGGGAGCCAGCACAGATACGCAGTATTTT
CASSPRVGASTDTQYF
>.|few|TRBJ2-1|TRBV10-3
TGTGCCATCAAAGGCGGGACAGACGCCTACAATGAGCAGTTCTTC
CAIKGGTDAYNEQFF
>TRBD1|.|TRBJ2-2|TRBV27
TGTGCCAGCAACAACGCCGGGACAGGGCTAACCGGGGAGCTGTTTTTT
CASNNAGTGLTGELFF
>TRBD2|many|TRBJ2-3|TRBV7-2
TGTGCCAGCAGCTTACGGGGGGGCCGGGGCACAGATACGCAGTATTTT
CASSLRGGRGTDTQYF
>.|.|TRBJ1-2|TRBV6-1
TGTGCCAGCAGTGAGAGTCTCGGGGAGGGATATGGCTACACCTTC
CASSESLGEGYGYTF
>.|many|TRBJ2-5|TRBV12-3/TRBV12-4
TGTGCCAGCAGTCTAGGATATGGAGGGCAAGAGACCCAGTACTTC
CASSLGYGGQETQYF
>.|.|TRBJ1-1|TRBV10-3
TGTGCCGCGTCCGGGGCAGGAGACACTGAAGCTTTCTTT
CAASGAGDTEAFF
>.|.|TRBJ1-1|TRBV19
TGTGCCACAGGGACTCCTAACACTGAAGCTTTCTTT
CATGTPNTEAFF
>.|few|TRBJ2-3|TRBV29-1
TGCAGCGTTGAAGTTCGGACAGCCAGCACAGATACGCAGTATTTT
CSVEVRTASTDTQYF
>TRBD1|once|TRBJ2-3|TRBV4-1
TGCGCCAGCAGCCAAGATGGGGGAAGGGGGCTCACAGATACGCAGTATTTT
CASSQDGGRGLTDTQYF
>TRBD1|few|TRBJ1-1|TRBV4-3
TGCGCCAGCAGCCAAGAAGGACAGGGGGCGCCCACTGAAGCTTTCTTT
CASSQEGQGAPTEAFF